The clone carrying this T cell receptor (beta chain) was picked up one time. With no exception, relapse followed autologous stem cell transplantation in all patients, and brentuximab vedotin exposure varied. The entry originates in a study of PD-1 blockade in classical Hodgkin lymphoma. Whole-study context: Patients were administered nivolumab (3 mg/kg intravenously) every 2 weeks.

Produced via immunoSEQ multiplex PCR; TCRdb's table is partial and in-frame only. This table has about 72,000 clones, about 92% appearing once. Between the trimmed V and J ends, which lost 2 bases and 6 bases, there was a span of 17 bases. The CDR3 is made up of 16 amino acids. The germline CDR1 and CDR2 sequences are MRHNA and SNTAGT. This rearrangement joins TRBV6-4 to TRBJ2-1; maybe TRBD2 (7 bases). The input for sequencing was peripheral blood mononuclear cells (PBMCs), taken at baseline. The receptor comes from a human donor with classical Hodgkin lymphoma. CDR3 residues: CASSDGGASGGNEQFF. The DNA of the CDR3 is TGTGCCAGCAGTGACGGGGGGGCTAGCGGAGGCAATGAGCAGTTCTTC.